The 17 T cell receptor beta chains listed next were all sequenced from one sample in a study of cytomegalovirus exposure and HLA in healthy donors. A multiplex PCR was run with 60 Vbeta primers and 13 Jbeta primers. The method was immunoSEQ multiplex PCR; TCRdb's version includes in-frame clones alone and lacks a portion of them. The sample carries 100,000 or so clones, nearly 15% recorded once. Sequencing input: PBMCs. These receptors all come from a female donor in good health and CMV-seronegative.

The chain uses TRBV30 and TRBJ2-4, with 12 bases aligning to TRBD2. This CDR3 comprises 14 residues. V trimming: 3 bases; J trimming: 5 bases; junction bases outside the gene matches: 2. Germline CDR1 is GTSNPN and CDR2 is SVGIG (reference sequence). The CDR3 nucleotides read TGTGCCTGGAGACTAGCGGGGGGAGAAAACATTCAGTACTTC. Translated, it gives CAWRLAGGENIQYF.

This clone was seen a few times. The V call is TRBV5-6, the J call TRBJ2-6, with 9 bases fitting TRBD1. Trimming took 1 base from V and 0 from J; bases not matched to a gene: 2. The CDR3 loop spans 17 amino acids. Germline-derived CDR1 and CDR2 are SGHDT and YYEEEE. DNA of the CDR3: TGTGCCAGCAGCTTGCCGACAGGGGGCTCTGGGGCCAACGTCCTGACTTTC. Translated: CASSLPTGGSGANVLTF. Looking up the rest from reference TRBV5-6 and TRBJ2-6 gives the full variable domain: DAGVTQSPTHLIKTRGQQVTLRCSPKSGHDTVSWYQQALGQGPQFIFQYYEEEERQRGNFPDRFSGHQFPNYSSELNVNALLLGDSALYLCASSLPTGGSGANVLTFGAGSRLTVL.

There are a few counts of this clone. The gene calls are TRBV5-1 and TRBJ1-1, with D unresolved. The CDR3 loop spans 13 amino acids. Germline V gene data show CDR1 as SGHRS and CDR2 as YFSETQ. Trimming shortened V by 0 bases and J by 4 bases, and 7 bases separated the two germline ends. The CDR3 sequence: CASSLGSSTEAFF. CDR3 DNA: TGCGCCAGCAGCTTGGGGAGCAGCACTGAAGCTTTCTTT.

This chain's CDR3 is CASSPRGHQPQHF. For the CDR3, the DNA is TGTGCCAGCAGCCCCAGGGGACATCAGCCCCAGCATTTT. The chain has TRBV6-5 and TRBJ1-5, with a tentative D call TRBD1 (6 bases). From germline, CDR1 is MNHEY and CDR2 SVGAGI. Trimming pared 6 bases from V and 5 bases from J, leaving 11 bases between. The CDR3 contains 13 residues.

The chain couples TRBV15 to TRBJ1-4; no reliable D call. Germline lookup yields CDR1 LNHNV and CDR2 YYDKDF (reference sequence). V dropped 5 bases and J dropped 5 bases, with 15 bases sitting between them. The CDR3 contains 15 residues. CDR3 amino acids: CATSGGRVENEKLFF. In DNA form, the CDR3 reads TGTGCCACCAGCGGAGGGAGGGTTGAGAATGAAAAACTGTTTTTT.

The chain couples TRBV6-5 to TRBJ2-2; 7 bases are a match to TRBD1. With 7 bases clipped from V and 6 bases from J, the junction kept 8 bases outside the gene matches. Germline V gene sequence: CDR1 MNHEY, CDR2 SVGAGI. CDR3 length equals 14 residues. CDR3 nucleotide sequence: TGTGCCAGCACCGAGACAGGGTTATCCGGGGAGCTGTTTTTT. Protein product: CASTETGLSGELFF.

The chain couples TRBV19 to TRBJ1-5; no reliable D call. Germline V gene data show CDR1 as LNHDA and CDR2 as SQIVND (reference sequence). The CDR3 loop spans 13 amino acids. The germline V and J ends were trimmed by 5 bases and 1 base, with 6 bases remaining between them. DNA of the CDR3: TGTGCCAGTAGTCCCGGGAGCAATCAGCCCCAGCATTTT. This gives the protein CASSPGSNQPQHF.

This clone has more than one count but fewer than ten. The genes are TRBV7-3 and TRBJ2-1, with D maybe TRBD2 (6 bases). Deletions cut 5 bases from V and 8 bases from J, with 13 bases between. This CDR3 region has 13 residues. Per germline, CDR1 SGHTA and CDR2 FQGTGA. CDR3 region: CASSLDYQHEQFF. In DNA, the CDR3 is TGTGCCAGCAGCCTGGACTACCAACATGAGCAGTTCTTC. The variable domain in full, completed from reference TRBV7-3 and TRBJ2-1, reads GAGVSQTPSNKVTEKGKYVELRCDPISGHTALYWYRQSLGQGPEFLIYFQGTGAADDSGLPNDRFFAVRPEGSVSTLKIQRTERGDSAVYLCASSLDYQHEQFFGPGTRLTVL.

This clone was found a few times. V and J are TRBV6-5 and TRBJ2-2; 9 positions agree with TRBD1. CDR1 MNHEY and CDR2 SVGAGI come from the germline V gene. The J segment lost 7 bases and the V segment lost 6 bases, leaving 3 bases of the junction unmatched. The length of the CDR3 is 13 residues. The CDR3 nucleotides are TGTGCCAGCAGCAGGACAGGGGACGGGGAGCTGTTTTTT. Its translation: CASSRTGDGELFF.

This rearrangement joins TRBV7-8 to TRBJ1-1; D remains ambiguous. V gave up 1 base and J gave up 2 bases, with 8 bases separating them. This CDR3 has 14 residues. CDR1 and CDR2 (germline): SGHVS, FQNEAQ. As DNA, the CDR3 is TGTGCCAGCAGCTTAGTAGGAGCCAACACTGAAGCTTTCTTT. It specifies CASSLVGANTEAFF.

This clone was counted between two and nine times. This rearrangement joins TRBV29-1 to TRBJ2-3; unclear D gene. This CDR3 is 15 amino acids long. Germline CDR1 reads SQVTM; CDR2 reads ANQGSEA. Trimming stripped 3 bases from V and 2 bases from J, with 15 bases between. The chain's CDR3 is CSVDKWAQDTDTQYF. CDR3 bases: TGCAGCGTTGATAAGTGGGCGCAGGACACAGATACGCAGTATTTT.

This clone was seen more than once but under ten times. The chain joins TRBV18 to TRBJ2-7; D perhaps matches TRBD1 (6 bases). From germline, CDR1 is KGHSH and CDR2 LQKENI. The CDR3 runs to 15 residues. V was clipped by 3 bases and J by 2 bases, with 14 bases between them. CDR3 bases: TGTGCCAGCTCACCCCTCCCAGGGACACCCTACGAGCAGTACTTC. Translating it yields CASSPLPGTPYEQYF.

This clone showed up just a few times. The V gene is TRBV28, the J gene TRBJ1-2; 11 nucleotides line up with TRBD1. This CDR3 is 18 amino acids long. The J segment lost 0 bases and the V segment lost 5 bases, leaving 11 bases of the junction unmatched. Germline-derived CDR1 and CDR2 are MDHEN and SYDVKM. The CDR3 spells CASSAPGQGVSSNYGYTF. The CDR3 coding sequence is TGTGCCAGCAGTGCCCCGGGACAGGGGGTATCGTCTAACTATGGCTACACCTTC.

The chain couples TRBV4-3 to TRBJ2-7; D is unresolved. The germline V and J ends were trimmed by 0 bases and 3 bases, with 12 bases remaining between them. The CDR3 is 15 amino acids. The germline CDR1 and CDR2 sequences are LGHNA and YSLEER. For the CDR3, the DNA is TGCGCCAGCAGCCAAGATAGCTCCGGATTCTACGAGCAGTACTTC. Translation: CASSQDSSGFYEQYF.

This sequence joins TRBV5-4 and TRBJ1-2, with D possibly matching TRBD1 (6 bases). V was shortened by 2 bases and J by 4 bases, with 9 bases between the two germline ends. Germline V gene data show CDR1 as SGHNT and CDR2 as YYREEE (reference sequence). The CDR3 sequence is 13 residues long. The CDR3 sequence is CASSFRGGYGYTF. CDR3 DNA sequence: TGTGCCAGCAGCTTTAGGGGGGGCTATGGCTACACCTTC.

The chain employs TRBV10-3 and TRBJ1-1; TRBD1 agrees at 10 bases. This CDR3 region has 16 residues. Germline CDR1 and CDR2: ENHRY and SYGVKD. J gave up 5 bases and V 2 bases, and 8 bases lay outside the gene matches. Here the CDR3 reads CAISERQGAWGTEAFF. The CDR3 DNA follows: TGTGCCATCAGTGAGAGACAGGGGGCGTGGGGGACTGAAGCTTTCTTT.

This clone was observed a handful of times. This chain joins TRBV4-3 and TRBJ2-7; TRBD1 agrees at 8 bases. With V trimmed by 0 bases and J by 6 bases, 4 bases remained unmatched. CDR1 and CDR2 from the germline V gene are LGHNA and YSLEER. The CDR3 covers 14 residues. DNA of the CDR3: TGCGCCAGCAGCCAAGACAGGGGGCGATTCGAGCAGTACTTC. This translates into CASSQDRGRFEQYF.